The next 2 T cell receptor beta chains were all read from a single sample in a study of early T cells in non-severe SARS-CoV-2 infection. TCRdb re-derived calls from the 5' RACE reads in MiXCR, one entry per CDR3 protein. Among about 20,000 distinct CDR3 sequences, approximately 4.6% were seen once, and the ten largest hold less than 20%. Sequencing was carried out using whole blood. These TCRs come from an adult who was a healthcare worker with PCR-confirmed SARS-CoV-2 infection or an uninfected control (not recorded which).

This clonotype was picked up many times. The rearrangement links TRBV20-1 to TRBJ2-1; D may be TRBD1 or TRBD2 (5 bases each). Germline loops: CDR1 DFQATT, CDR2 SNEGSKA (reference sequence). The V gene lost 5 bases and the J gene lost 4 bases, with 15 bases spanning the gap. The CDR3 has 14 amino acids. CDR3 region: CSAPKRGQYNEQFF. CDR3 sequence (DNA): TGCAGTGCTCCTAAGAGGGGCCAGTACAATGAGCAGTTCTTC.

This clonotype was observed a few times. V is TRBV10-1 and J is TRBJ1-5; D ambiguous. The germline CDR1 and CDR2 sequences are WNHNN and SYGVQD (reference sequence). The V end was cut by 3 bases, the J end by 7 bases, with 10 bases between. The CDR3 loop spans 13 amino acids. The CDR3 region is CASSENVWQPQHF. CDR3 in DNA: TGCGCCAGCAGTGAAAATGTATGGCAGCCCCAGCATTTT.